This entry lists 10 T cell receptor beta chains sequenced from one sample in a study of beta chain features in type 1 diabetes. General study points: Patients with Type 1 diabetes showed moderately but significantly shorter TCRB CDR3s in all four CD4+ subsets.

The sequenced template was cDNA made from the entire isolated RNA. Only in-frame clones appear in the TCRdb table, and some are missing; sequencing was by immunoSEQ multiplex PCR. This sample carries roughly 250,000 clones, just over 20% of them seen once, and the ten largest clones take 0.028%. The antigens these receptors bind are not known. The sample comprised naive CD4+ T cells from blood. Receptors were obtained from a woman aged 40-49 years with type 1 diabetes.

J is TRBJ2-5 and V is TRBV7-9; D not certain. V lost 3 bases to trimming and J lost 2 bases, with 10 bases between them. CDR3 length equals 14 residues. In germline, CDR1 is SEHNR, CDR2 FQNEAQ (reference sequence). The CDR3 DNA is TGTGCCAGCAGCTTTTGGGCAGTACAAGAGACCCAGTACTTC. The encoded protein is CASSFWAVQETQYF.

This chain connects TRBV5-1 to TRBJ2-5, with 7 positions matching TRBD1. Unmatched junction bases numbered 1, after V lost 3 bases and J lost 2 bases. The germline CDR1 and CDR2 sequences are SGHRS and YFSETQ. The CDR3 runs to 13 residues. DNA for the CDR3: TGCGCCAGCAGCTCGGGACAGCAAGAGACCCAGTACTTC. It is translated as CASSSGQQETQYF.

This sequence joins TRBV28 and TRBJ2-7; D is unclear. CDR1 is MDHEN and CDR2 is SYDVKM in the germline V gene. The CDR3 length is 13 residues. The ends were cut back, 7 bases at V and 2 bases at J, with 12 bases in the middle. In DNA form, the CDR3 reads TGTGCCAGCATCGGGTCAGTTACCTACGAGCAGTACTTC. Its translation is CASIGSVTYEQYF.

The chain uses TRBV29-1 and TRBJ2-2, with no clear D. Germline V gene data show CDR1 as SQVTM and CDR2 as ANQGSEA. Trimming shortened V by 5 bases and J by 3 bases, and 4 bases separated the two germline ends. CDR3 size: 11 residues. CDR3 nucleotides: TGCAGCGTTTCGGACACCGGGGAGCTGTTTTTT. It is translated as CSVSDTGELFF.

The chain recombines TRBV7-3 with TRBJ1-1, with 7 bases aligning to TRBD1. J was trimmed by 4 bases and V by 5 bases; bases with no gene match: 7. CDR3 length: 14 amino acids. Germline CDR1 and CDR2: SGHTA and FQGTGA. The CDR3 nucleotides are TGTGCCAGCAGCCCCGACAGGGCGGGCACTGAAGCTTTCTTT. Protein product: CASSPDRAGTEAFF.

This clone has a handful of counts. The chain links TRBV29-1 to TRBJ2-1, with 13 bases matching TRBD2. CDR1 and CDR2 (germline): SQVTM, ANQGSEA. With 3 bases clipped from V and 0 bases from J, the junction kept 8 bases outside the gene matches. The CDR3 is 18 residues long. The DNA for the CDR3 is TGCAGCGTTGACAAGCGACTAGCGGGAGGCCGCTCCTACAATGAGCAGTTCTTC. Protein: CSVDKRLAGGRSYNEQFF.

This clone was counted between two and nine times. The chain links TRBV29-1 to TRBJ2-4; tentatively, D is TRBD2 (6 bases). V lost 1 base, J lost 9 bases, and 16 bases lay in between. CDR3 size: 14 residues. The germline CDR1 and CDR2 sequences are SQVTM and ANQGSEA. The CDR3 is CSVEVGGIDGIQYF. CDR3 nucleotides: TGCAGCGTTGAAGTCGGAGGGATTGATGGCATTCAGTACTTC.

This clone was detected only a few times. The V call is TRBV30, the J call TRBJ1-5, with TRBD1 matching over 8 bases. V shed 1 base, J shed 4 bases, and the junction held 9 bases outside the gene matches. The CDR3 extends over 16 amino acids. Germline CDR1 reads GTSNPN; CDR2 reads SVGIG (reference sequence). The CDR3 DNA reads TGTGCCTGGAGTGCTGACAGGGGCGCAACTAATCAGCCCCAGCATTTT. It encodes CAWSADRGATNQPQHF. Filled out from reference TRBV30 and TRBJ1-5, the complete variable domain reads SQTIHQWPATLVQPVGSPLSLECTVEGTSNPNLYWYRQAAGRGLQLLFYSVGIGQISSEVPQNLSASRPQDRQFILSSKKLLLSDSGFYLCAWSADRGATNQPQHFGDGTRLSIL.

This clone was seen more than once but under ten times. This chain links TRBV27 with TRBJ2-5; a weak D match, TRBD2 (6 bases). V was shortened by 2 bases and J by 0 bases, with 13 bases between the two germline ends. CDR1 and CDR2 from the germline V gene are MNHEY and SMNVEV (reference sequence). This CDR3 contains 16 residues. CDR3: CASSLRLARYQETQYF. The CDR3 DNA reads TGTGCCAGCAGTTTAAGGCTAGCGCGGTACCAAGAGACCCAGTACTTC.

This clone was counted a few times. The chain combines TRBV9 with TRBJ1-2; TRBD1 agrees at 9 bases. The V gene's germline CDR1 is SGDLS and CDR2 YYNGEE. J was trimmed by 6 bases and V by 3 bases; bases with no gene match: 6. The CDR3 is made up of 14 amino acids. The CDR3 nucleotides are TGTGCCAGCAGCGAAACCCGGGACAGGGATGGCTACACCTTC. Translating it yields CASSETRDRDGYTF.